These 29 T cell receptor beta chains were all obtained from the same sample, sequenced in a study of blood T cells in healthy people across ages. Using a J-beta primer mix together with a sample-barcoded 5' primer, a second PCR was run for roughly 7 to 12 cycles. One entry per CDR3 protein, called by TCRdb with MiXCR from the 5' RACE reads. The data contain 1.8 million or so distinct CDR3 sequences, 30% to 40% of them seen just once; the ten biggest clones take up about 21%. The specimen sequenced was blood. The receptor source for this set is a human donor in good health.

This chain links TRBV7-9 with TRBJ1-1; D gene unclear. The germline V and J ends were trimmed by 8 bases and 6 bases, with 4 bases remaining between them. CDR1 and CDR2 (germline): SEHNR, FQNEAQ (reference sequence). This CDR3 comprises 9 residues. The CDR3 sequence: CASVPEAFF. CDR3 DNA sequence: TGTGCCAGCGTACCTGAAGCTTTCTTT.

The chain carries TRBV4-1 and TRBJ2-5; the D gene could be TRBD1 or TRBD2 (5 bases each). This CDR3 has 16 residues. V gave up 2 bases and J gave up 4 bases, with 17 bases separating them. Looked up from germline, CDR1 is MGHRA and CDR2 is YSYEKL. The CDR3 here is CASSQTPGPYGETQYF. The DNA for the CDR3 is TGCGCCAGCAGCCAAACACCGGGACCCTATGGAGAGACCCAGTACTTC.

The genes are TRBV29-1 and TRBJ2-7; D might be TRBD2 (6 bases). This CDR3 contains 13 residues. From germline, CDR1 is SQVTM and CDR2 ANQGSEA. Here the CDR3 DNA reads TGCGGCGCCCCTCTAGCGCCGAGCTACGAGCAGTACTTC. Encoded protein: CGAPLAPSYEQYF.

The genes are TRBV12-3 or TRBV12-4 and TRBJ2-7; maybe TRBD1 (5 bases). This CDR3 spans 11 amino acids. V was trimmed by 3 bases and J by 12 bases, leaving 12 bases between them. The CDR3 region has the DNA TGTGCCAGCAGTTTCGGACAAACGCCGTACTTC. Translation gives CASSFGQTPYF.

Points on this clonotype: An end of the junction does not agree with germline; a read error may underlie this. The chain combines TRBV7-9 with TRBJ1-2; no firm D call. Germline V lookup: CDR1 SEHNR, CDR2 FQNEAQ (reference sequence). This CDR3 is 14 amino acids long. This CDR3 is CAGSLYEGPYGYTF. In DNA form, the CDR3 reads TGTGCCGGCAGCTTATATGAGGGTCCCTATGGCTACACCTTC.

The sample holds many counts of this clonotype. CDR3 sequence reads: CSVGQGTPGYEQYF. The CDR3 bases are TGCAGCGTTGGGCAGGGGACCCCAGGATACGAGCAGTACTTC. The chain employs TRBV29-1 and TRBJ2-4; D perhaps matches TRBD1 (6 bases). The DNA end is a closer match to TRBJ2-7, so the J assignment may be wrong. The CDR3 is 14 amino acids. Germline loops: CDR1 SQVTM, CDR2 ANQGSEA.

This clonotype was counted between two and nine times. Sequence at one end of the junction differs from germline and may be a read error. V and J are TRBV7-2 and TRBJ2-1, with 7 bases that match TRBD1. The CDR3 loop spans 17 amino acids. The germline gives CDR1 SGHTA, CDR2 FQGNSA. CDR3 bases: TGTGCCAGCAGCTTAGTCGGGACGAGGGGGCCTTACAATGGGCAGTTCTTC. The encoded protein is CASSLVGTRGPYNGQFF.

The rearrangement links TRBV24-1 to TRBJ2-4, with D perhaps assigned TRBD1 or TRBD2 (5 bases each). Germline V lookup: CDR1 KGHDR, CDR2 SFDVKD. The V gene lost 0 bases and the J gene lost 9 bases, with 14 bases spanning the gap. CDR3 length: 15 residues. Here the CDR3 reads CATSDLMGEVGIQYF. The DNA for the CDR3 is TGTGCCACCAGTGATTTGATGGGGGAAGTGGGCATTCAGTACTTC.

In its sample, this clonotype was seen a few times. The gene calls are TRBV15 and TRBJ2-1; unclear D gene. This CDR3 region has 13 residues. Looked up from germline, CDR1 is LNHNV and CDR2 is YYDKDF (reference sequence). V was cut by 0 bases and J by 12 bases, with 12 bases left in between. In DNA, the CDR3 is TGTGCCACCAGCAGAGATAGGGCAGCCCTGCAGTTCTTC. Encoded protein: CATSRDRAALQFF.

This sequence joins TRBV20-1 and TRBJ2-5, with 8 nucleotides matching TRBD2. Germline V gene data show CDR1 as DFQATT and CDR2 as SNEGSKA (reference sequence). This CDR3 region has 14 residues. Unmatched junction bases numbered 10, after V lost 5 bases and J lost 5 bases. CDR3 DNA sequence: TGCAGTGCTCTGACGGGGGGGCGCCGGGAGACCCAGTACTTC. Translation: CSALTGGRRETQYF.

This clonotype was seen a handful of times. The chain combines TRBV7-9 with TRBJ2-1; TRBD1 aligns across 10 bases. CDR3 size: 18 residues. CDR1 and CDR2 (germline): SEHNR, FQNEAQ (reference sequence). V gave up 1 base and J gave up 7 bases; unmatched junction bases: 13. CDR3 residues: CASSLEVDFGQGVNEQFF. The CDR3 DNA reads TGTGCCAGCAGCTTAGAAGTCGACTTCGGACAGGGGGTAAATGAGCAGTTCTTC.

This chain joins TRBV2 and TRBJ2-7; D perhaps matches TRBD2 (6 bases). Trimming shortened V by 6 bases and J by 9 bases, and 18 bases separated the two germline ends. This CDR3 spans 13 amino acids. Germline loops: CDR1 SNHLY, CDR2 FYNNEI. The CDR3 bases are TGTGCCAGCAGCTATTTAATACAGGAGGGGCAGTACTTC. Residues: CASSYLIQEGQYF.

The chain uses TRBV6-2 or TRBV6-3 and TRBJ2-2; a possible D gene is TRBD1 (5 bases). The ends were cut back, 4 bases at V and 6 bases at J, with 12 bases in the middle. The CDR3 extends over 14 amino acids. Germline CDR1 reads MNHEY; CDR2 reads SVGEGT. The CDR3 DNA reads TGTGCCAGCAGTTCTACACCCAGGGCCGGGGAGCTGTTTTTT. Encoded protein: CASSSTPRAGELFF.

This clonotype appeared a few times. This chain links TRBV20-1 with TRBJ2-3; no reliable D call. The length of the CDR3 is 11 residues. V lost 1 base and J 9 bases, leaving 8 bases between the germline ends. Per the germline V gene, CDR1 is DFQATT and CDR2 is SNEGSKA (reference sequence). The CDR3 nucleotides read TGCAGTGCTAGAGGTGGCCTAACGCAGTATTTT. Amino acids: CSARGGLTQYF.

This clonotype turned up a few times. V is TRBV9 and J is TRBJ2-3; a possible D gene is TRBD2 (5 bases). Germline V gene data show CDR1 as SGDLS and CDR2 as YYNGEE. This CDR3 contains 16 residues. Trimming shortened V by 0 bases and J by 2 bases, and 13 bases separated the two germline ends. The CDR3 coding sequence is TGTGCCAGCAGCGTAGAGGCTAGCAGCTACACAGATACGCAGTATTTT. Translation: CASSVEASSYTDTQYF.

V is TRBV24-1 and J is TRBJ2-2; D not resolved. Germline lookup yields CDR1 KGHDR and CDR2 SFDVKD. Trimming pared 0 bases from V and 0 bases from J, leaving 10 bases between. The CDR3 runs to 17 residues. CDR3 in amino acids: CATSDLQENANTGELFF. The CDR3 nucleotides read TGTGCCACCAGTGATTTGCAGGAGAACGCGAACACCGGGGAGCTGTTTTTT.

This chain links TRBV7-2 with TRBJ2-5; TRBD1 agrees at 7 bases. The J call may be in error: the DNA end matches TRBJ2-7 better. CDR3 length equals 14 residues. The germline V gene has CDR1 SGHTA and CDR2 FQGNSA. DNA of the CDR3: TGTGCCAGCAGCTTTAGACAGGGCGGCTACGAGCAGTACTTC. It yields the protein CASSFRQGGYEQYF.

The gene calls are TRBV20-1 and TRBJ1-2; D gene unclear. This CDR3 region has 14 residues. Germline V gene data show CDR1 as DFQATT and CDR2 as SNEGSKA (reference sequence). V lost 3 bases to trimming and J lost 7 bases, with 18 bases between them. The CDR3: CSASITGLVGGYTF. The DNA of the CDR3 is TGCAGTGCTAGTATAACGGGATTGGTCGGTGGCTACACCTTC.

This chain connects TRBV15 to TRBJ2-5; possibly TRBD2 for D (6 bases). CDR1 and CDR2 from the germline V gene are LNHNV and YYDKDF (reference sequence). V was pared by 5 bases and J by 5 bases, with 15 bases between. The CDR3 has 14 residues. The CDR3 DNA reads TGTGCCACCAGCCTCACCGGGACTTGGGAGACCCAGTACTTC. Its protein product is CATSLTGTWETQYF.

This clonotype was picked up a small number of times. The chain has TRBV12-3 or TRBV12-4 and TRBJ2-7; D is ambiguous. V dropped 3 bases and J dropped 9 bases, with 12 bases sitting between them. The CDR3 length is 12 residues. CDR3: CASSFQGFAQYF. As DNA, the CDR3 is TGTGCCAGCAGTTTCCAAGGGTTCGCGCAGTACTTC.

In this sample, this clonotype turned up a few times. The chain joins TRBV7-9 to TRBJ2-4; maybe TRBD2 (5 bases). Near its end, the DNA agrees better with TRBJ2-7, so the J call may be wrong. The CDR3 has 18 amino acids. Per the germline V gene, CDR1 is SEHNR and CDR2 is FQNEAQ (reference sequence). CDR3 amino acids: CASSPISSRGRLIYEQYF. The CDR3 DNA reads TGTGCCAGCAGCCCTATTTCCTCTCGAGGGAGATTGATCTACGAGCAGTACTTC.

The genes are TRBV27 and TRBJ1-2; no clear D. Germline CDR1 MNHEY, CDR2 SMNVEV (reference sequence). CDR3 length equals 14 residues. V was pared by 5 bases and J by 4 bases, with 14 bases between. CDR3 region: CASSNLGLSYGYTF. The CDR3 DNA follows: TGTGCCAGCAGTAACCTAGGACTGAGCTATGGCTACACCTTC.

This rearrangement joins TRBV20-1 to TRBJ2-1; 9 bases fit TRBD2. The end of the DNA aligns better with TRBJ2-7, so the J call may be wrong. Per germline, CDR1 DFQATT and CDR2 SNEGSKA (reference sequence). The CDR3 covers 14 residues. The CDR3 DNA follows: TGCAGTGCTAGGCGGGGGGGATCCTACAATGAGCAGTACTTC. Encoded protein: CSARRGGSYNEQYF.

The V and J genes are TRBV20-1 and TRBJ1-2; D gene unclear. CDR1 is DFQATT and CDR2 is SNEGSKA in the germline V gene (reference sequence). The CDR3 has 11 amino acids. V dropped 6 bases and J dropped 3 bases, with 8 bases sitting between them. The CDR3 protein is CSAHVDYGYTF. The DNA for the CDR3 is TGCAGTGCCCACGTGGACTATGGCTACACCTTC.

Concerning this clonotype itself: Its ends do not fully match the called genes, so a read error is possible. The chain employs TRBV27 and TRBJ2-1; D uncertain. Per germline, CDR1 MNHEY and CDR2 SMNVEV (reference sequence). This CDR3 comprises 16 residues. DNA for the CDR3: TGTGCCAGCAGTTTATTTCCGGAGAGCTCCTACAATGAGCGGTTCTTC. This encodes CASSLFPESSYNERFF.

V is TRBV25-1 and J is TRBJ2-7; TRBD1 matches at 8 bases. Trimming cost V 2 bases and J 2 bases; bases outside gene matches: 8. Germline V lookup: CDR1 MGHDK, CDR2 SYGVNS. The CDR3 extends over 16 amino acids. The CDR3 DNA follows: TGTGCCAGCAGTGAAGCGGGACAGGCGCTCCCCTACGAGCAGTACTTC. It specifies CASSEAGQALPYEQYF.

In this sample, this clonotype turned up a few times. The chain's CDR3 is CSARDDRRLAGALVYNEQFF. For the CDR3, the DNA is TGCAGTGCTAGAGATGATCGTAGGCTAGCGGGGGCCCTCGTATACAATGAGCAGTTCTTC. V and J are TRBV20-1 and TRBJ2-1; 10 positions match TRBD2. J gave up 4 bases and V 0 bases, and 18 bases lay outside the gene matches. Per the germline V gene, CDR1 is DFQATT and CDR2 is SNEGSKA (reference sequence). The CDR3 is 20 residues long.

The V call is TRBV7-9, the J call TRBJ2-1; D is possibly TRBD1 (5 bases). The CDR3 has 13 amino acids. Trimming removed 10 bases from V and 8 bases from J, with 18 bases in between. Germline lookup yields CDR1 SEHNR and CDR2 FQNEAQ (reference sequence). For the CDR3, the DNA is TGTGCCATCCTAGTGCCAGGGAAAGATGAGCAGTTCTTC. Translation gives CAILVPGKDEQFF.

The chain links TRBV2 to TRBJ1-4, with D possibly being TRBD1 (5 bases). V lost 3 bases and J 8 bases, leaving 19 bases between the germline ends. Per the germline V gene, CDR1 is SNHLY and CDR2 is FYNNEI. The CDR3 is 16 residues long. As DNA, the CDR3 is TGTGCCAGCAGTGACATGGGGACCGCCGGACACGAAAAACTGTTTTTT. It translates to CASSDMGTAGHEKLFF.